The 24 T cell receptor beta chains listed next were all sequenced from one sample in a study of CD8 T cells in ankylosing spondylitis. TCRdb passed the 5' RACE reads through MiXCR, listing each CDR3 protein once. This table has roughly 250,000 distinct CDR3 sequences, around 9.2% appearing once. Sequences were obtained from blood, either unsorted or a sorted T cell fraction (not recorded which). These receptors all come from a male donor with ankylosing spondylitis or in good health (not recorded which).

At least ten counts were recorded for this clonotype. The V call is TRBV20-1, the J call TRBJ1-5, with D hard to call. Germline CDR1 reads DFQATT; CDR2 reads SNEGSKA (reference sequence). The CDR3 runs 16 residues. The V and J ends lost 4 bases and 0 bases respectively, with 16 bases between them. For the CDR3, the DNA is TGCAGTGCTACCCCCTTAGCAGGTAGTAGCAATCAGCCCCAGCATTTT. Translated, it gives CSATPLAGSSNQPQHF.

This clonotype has ten or more counts. The gene calls are TRBV20-1 and TRBJ2-1, with D possibly TRBD2 on 5 matching bases. CDR1 and CDR2 (germline): DFQATT, SNEGSKA (reference sequence). Trimming took off 5 bases at V and 7 bases at J, with 15 bases between the two ends. There are 13 residues in the CDR3. This CDR3 is CSASLGLFNEQFF. DNA for the CDR3: TGCAGTGCTTCTTTAGGACTGTTTAATGAGCAGTTCTTC.

V is TRBV20-1 and J is TRBJ2-5; 12 bases agree with TRBD2. The V and J ends lost 4 bases and 3 bases, in that order; junction bases with no gene match: 6. Germline CDR1 DFQATT, CDR2 SNEGSKA (reference sequence). The CDR3 is 15 amino acids. In DNA form, the CDR3 reads TGCAGTGCTAAGCTAGCGGGAGGGCTCAAAGAGACCCAGTACTTC. Its translation is CSAKLAGGLKETQYF.

This clonotype was counted at least ten times. The V gene is TRBV20-1, the J gene TRBJ1-2; 8 bases map to TRBD1. This CDR3 has 12 amino acids. The germline gives CDR1 DFQATT, CDR2 SNEGSKA (reference sequence). V lost 5 bases to trimming and J lost 6 bases; unmatched junction nucleotides: 5. Written as DNA, the CDR3 is TGCAGTGCTGGACAGGGTAAACATGGCTACACCTTC. It translates to CSAGQGKHGYTF.

This clonotype has ten or more counts. In DNA form, the CDR3 reads TGTGCCACCAGTGGAATAGCGGTAAATGAGCAGTTCTTC. Translation: CATSGIAVNEQFF. The V call is TRBV24-1, the J call TRBJ2-1; weak D call: TRBD2 (6 bases). The CDR3 has 13 residues. Per the germline V gene, CDR1 is KGHDR and CDR2 is SFDVKD. The germline V and J ends were trimmed by 5 bases and 7 bases, with 11 bases remaining between them.

The chain uses TRBV7-2 and TRBJ2-3; D is possibly TRBD1 (5 bases). With 5 bases removed from V and 5 bases from J, the gap between germline ends came to 8 bases. Germline CDR1 reads SGHTA; CDR2 reads FQGNSA. This CDR3 spans 12 amino acids. The CDR3 loop reads CASSTDRDTQYF. The CDR3 bases are TGTGCCAGCAGCACCGACAGAGATACGCAGTATTTT.

This clonotype was seen repeatedly, ten times or more. The chain links TRBV11-2 to TRBJ2-5; no reliable D call. Deletions cut 3 bases from V and 5 bases from J, with 7 bases between. The CDR3 length is 12 residues. The germline gives CDR1 SGHAT, CDR2 FQNNGV. The CDR3 reads CASSLITETQYF. In DNA form, the CDR3 reads TGTGCCAGCAGCTTGATTACGGAGACCCAGTACTTC.

Ten or more counts support this clonotype. V usage is TRBV4-1 and J usage is TRBJ1-2; possibly TRBD1 for D (5 bases). The germline V and J ends were trimmed by 7 bases and 7 bases, with 22 bases remaining between them. Germline CDR1 and CDR2: MGHRA and YSYEKL. CDR3 length: 15 amino acids. The CDR3 reads CASKSPGQGRVGYTF. CDR3 in DNA: TGCGCCAGCAAGTCTCCGGGCCAGGGACGTGTTGGCTACACCTTC.

CDR3 residues: CASSVSTGDAQETQYF. CDR3 DNA sequence: TGTGCCAGCAGCGTAAGCACGGGGGATGCACAAGAGACCCAGTACTTC. V is TRBV9 and J is TRBJ2-5, with a tentative D call TRBD2 (6 bases). V was trimmed by 1 base and J by 2 bases, leaving 15 bases between them. Germline V gene lookup returns CDR1 SGDLS and CDR2 YYNGEE. CDR3 length: 16 residues.

Many counts were recorded for this clonotype. The chain has TRBV27 and TRBJ1-6; D ambiguous. V lost 4 bases and J 7 bases, leaving 17 bases between the germline ends. This CDR3 spans 16 amino acids. Germline CDR1 is MNHEY and CDR2 is SMNVEV (reference sequence). The CDR3 DNA follows: TGTGCCAGCAGTTCCACCTTTGGGGTCGGGAATTCACCCCTCCACTTT. This encodes CASSSTFGVGNSPLHF.

The chain uses TRBV9 and TRBJ2-1; weak D call: TRBD1 (6 bases). V was clipped by 3 bases and J by 5 bases, with 12 bases between them. The CDR3 totals 14 residues. The V gene's germline CDR1 is SGDLS and CDR2 YYNGEE. The CDR3 coding sequence is TGTGCCAGCAGCGCTACGACAGGCGACAATGAGCAGTTCTTC. This sequence encodes CASSATTGDNEQFF. Filled out from reference TRBV9 and TRBJ2-1, the complete variable domain reads DSGVTQTPKHLITATGQRVTLRCSPRSGDLSVYWYQQSLDQGLQFLIQYYNGEERAKGNILERFSAQQFPDLHSELNLSSLELGDSALYFCASSATTGDNEQFFGPGTRLTVL.

Notes on this clonotype: Possible read error: a much larger clone is one base away. The rearrangement joins TRBV7-2 to TRBJ2-1; D is perhaps TRBD1 (6 bases). The CDR3 runs to 15 residues. Germline V gene sequence: CDR1 SGHTA, CDR2 FQGNSA. The CDR3 DNA follows: TGTGCCTGCAGGTTCGGTACAGGGCACAACAATGAGCAGTTCTTC. This sequence encodes CACRFGTGHNNEQFF.

At least ten counts were recorded for this clonotype. The chain joins TRBV5-1 to TRBJ1-2; D ambiguous. Germline assignment: CDR1 SGHRS and CDR2 YFSETQ. Trimming removed 0 bases at V and 0 bases at J, with 3 bases between. The CDR3 is 13 amino acids. The DNA for the CDR3 is TGCGCCAGCAGCTTGGGAGCTAACTATGGCTACACCTTC. Amino acids: CASSLGANYGYTF.

The V call is TRBV20-1, the J call TRBJ2-7; 9 bases line up with TRBD2. The CDR3 consists of 13 residues. With V trimmed by 2 bases and J by 3 bases, 2 bases remained unmatched. Germline V lookup: CDR1 DFQATT, CDR2 SNEGSKA (reference sequence). The CDR3 nucleotides read TGCAGTGCTAGACTAGCGGGGAGCTACGAGCAGTACTTC. Its protein product is CSARLAGSYEQYF.

The table lists this clonotype with many counts. The rearrangement links TRBV12-3 or TRBV12-4 to TRBJ1-1; a weak D match, TRBD1 (5 bases). The CDR3 length is 14 residues. With 6 bases removed from V and 1 base from J, the gap between germline ends came to 12 bases. The CDR3 loop reads CASSLGPANTEAFF. CDR3 coding DNA: TGTGCCAGCAGCCTGGGACCGGCGAACACTGAAGCTTTCTTT.

This clonotype came up many times. The chain couples TRBV18 to TRBJ2-1; 8 nucleotides agree with TRBD1. The CDR3 extends over 16 amino acids. Looked up from germline, CDR1 is KGHSH and CDR2 is LQKENI. The ends lost 1 base at V and 2 bases at J; junction bases unmatched: 4. The CDR3 is CASSPLQGVTYNEQFF. DNA of the CDR3: TGTGCCAGCTCACCACTACAGGGGGTCACCTACAATGAGCAGTTCTTC.

This clonotype came up a few times. The chain recombines TRBV5-5 with TRBJ2-7; D may correspond to TRBD1 or TRBD2 (5 bases each). Germline CDR1 and CDR2: SGHKS and YYEKEE (reference sequence). CDR3 length equals 15 residues. The ends were cut back, 4 bases at V and 3 bases at J, with 17 bases in the middle. CDR3 loop: CASSPEGQVLYEQYF. CDR3 coding DNA: TGTGCCAGCAGCCCTGAGGGGCAGGTTCTCTACGAGCAGTACTTC.

This clonotype has at least ten counts. The chain recombines TRBV7-2 with TRBJ2-1, with D perhaps matching TRBD2 (6 bases). V lost 1 base to trimming and J lost 8 bases, with 12 bases between them. CDR1 and CDR2 from the germline V gene are SGHTA and FQGNSA. This CDR3 spans 14 amino acids. The CDR3 coding sequence is TGTGCCAGCAGCTTAGATGGACTAAGCGATGAGCAGTTCTTC. It translates to CASSLDGLSDEQFF.

At least ten counts were recorded for this clonotype. This sequence joins TRBV27 and TRBJ1-6; no clear D gene. Trimming cost V 6 bases and J 10 bases, with 16 bases left between them. The germline V gene has CDR1 MNHEY and CDR2 SMNVEV (reference sequence). The CDR3 totals 14 residues. The CDR3 protein is CASSSLATGSPLHF. CDR3 coding DNA: TGTGCCAGCAGCTCCCTGGCTACGGGCTCACCCCTCCACTTT.

The table lists this clonotype with many counts. The gene calls are TRBV3-1 and TRBJ2-7, with 12 nucleotides matching TRBD2. The CDR3 is 15 residues long. The germline V gene has CDR1 LGHDT and CDR2 YNNKEL (reference sequence). V shed 4 bases and J 3 bases; nucleotides not matched to a gene: 4. In nucleotides, the CDR3 is TGTGCCAGCAGCCCTGGACTAGCGGGGAGCTACGAGCAGTACTTC. Translated: CASSPGLAGSYEQYF.

This clonotype was detected ten times or more. The rearrangement uses TRBV12-3 or TRBV12-4 and TRBJ1-1; D not certain. The CDR3 consists of 15 residues. V lost 1 base to trimming and J lost 0 bases, with 9 bases between them. DNA for the CDR3: TGTGCCAGCAGTTTAGGGGTCGCAGTGAACACTGAAGCTTTCTTT. As protein: CASSLGVAVNTEAFF.

Ten or more counts support this clonotype. The chain combines TRBV7-2 with TRBJ2-5; D possibly corresponds to TRBD2 (6 bases). V gave up 1 base and J gave up 6 bases, with 15 bases separating them. This CDR3 has 15 amino acids. Germline V lookup: CDR1 SGHTA, CDR2 FQGNSA. The CDR3 bases are TGTGCCAGCAGCTTAGGTGGAGGGTCGGTTCAGACCCAGTACTTC. It specifies CASSLGGGSVQTQYF.

This clonotype was observed a few times. The V call is TRBV7-8, the J call TRBJ2-1; D uncertain. Germline CDR1 and CDR2: SGHVS and FQNEAQ. The CDR3 sequence is 12 residues long. V lost 3 bases to trimming and J lost 8 bases, with 8 bases between them. CDR3 protein: CASSFSFDEQFF. The CDR3, as DNA: TGTGCCAGCAGCTTTAGCTTCGATGAGCAGTTCTTC.

The V gene is TRBV5-1, the J gene TRBJ2-6, with a weak D call TRBD1 (6 bases). There are 15 residues in the CDR3. Trimming took 5 bases from V and 1 from J, leaving 10 bases between them. The germline gives CDR1 SGHRS, CDR2 YFSETQ. The CDR3 spells CASSLGQSGANVLTF. Written as DNA, the CDR3 is TGCGCCAGCAGTCTCGGACAGTCTGGGGCCAACGTCCTGACTTTC.